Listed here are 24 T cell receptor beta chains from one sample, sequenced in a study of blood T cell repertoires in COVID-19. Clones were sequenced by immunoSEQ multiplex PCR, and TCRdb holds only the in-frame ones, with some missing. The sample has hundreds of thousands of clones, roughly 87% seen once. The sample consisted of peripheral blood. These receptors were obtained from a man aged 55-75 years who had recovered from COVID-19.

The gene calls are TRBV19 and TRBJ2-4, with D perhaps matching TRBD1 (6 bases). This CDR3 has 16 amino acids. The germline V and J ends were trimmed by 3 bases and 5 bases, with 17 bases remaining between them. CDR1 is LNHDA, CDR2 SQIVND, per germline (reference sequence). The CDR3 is CASSMYQGSRENIQYF. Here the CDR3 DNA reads TGTGCCAGTAGTATGTATCAGGGGTCGAGGGAAAACATTCAGTACTTC.

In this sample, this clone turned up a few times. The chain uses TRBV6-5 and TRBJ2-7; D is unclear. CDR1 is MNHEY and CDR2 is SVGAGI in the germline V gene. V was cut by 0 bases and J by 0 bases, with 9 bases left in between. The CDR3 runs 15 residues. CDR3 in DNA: TGTGCCAGCAGTTACTCGACGGCAGGCTCCTACGAGCAGTACTTC. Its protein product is CASSYSTAGSYEQYF.

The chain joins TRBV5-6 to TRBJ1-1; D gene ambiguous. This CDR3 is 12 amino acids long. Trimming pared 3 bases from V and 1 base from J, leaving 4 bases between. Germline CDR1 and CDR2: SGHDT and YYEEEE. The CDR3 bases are TGTGCCAGCAGCTCCGGGAACACTGAAGCTTTCTTT. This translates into CASSSGNTEAFF.

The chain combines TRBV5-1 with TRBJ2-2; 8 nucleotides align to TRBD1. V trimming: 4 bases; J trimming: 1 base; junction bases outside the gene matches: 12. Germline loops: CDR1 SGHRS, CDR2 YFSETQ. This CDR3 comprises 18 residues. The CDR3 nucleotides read TGCGCCAGCAGCATCGGGACAGGACTATATAGGAACACCGGGGAGCTGTTTTTT. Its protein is CASSIGTGLYRNTGELFF.

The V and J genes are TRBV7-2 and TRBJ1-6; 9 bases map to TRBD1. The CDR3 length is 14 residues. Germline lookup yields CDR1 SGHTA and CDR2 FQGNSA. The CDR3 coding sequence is TGTGCGGGGACAGGGTATAAACCTAATTCACCCCTCCACTTT. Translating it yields CAGTGYKPNSPLHF.

The CDR3 coding sequence is TGTGCCAGCTCACCACCGAGGGCAGGCGGTGATCGGATGAACACTGAAGCTTTCTTT. Protein: CASSPPRAGGDRMNTEAFF. The chain combines TRBV18 with TRBJ1-1, with D uncertain. Trimming cost V 0 bases and J 0 bases, with 20 bases left between them. CDR1 KGHSH and CDR2 LQKENI come from the germline V gene. The CDR3 spans 19 residues.

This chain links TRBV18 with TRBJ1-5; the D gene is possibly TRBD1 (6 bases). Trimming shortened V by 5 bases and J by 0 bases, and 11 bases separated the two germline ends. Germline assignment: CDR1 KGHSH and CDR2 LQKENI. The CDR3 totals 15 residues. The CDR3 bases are TGTGCCAGCTCAAGCACAGGGTATAGCAATCAGCCCCAGCATTTT. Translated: CASSSTGYSNQPQHF.

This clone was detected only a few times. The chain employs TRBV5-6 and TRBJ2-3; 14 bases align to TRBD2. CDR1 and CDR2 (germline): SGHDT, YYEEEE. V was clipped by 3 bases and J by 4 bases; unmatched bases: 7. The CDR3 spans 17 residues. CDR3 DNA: TGTGCCAGCAGCTGGACTAGCGGGGGGAGGATCGCAGATACGCAGTATTTT. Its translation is CASSWTSGGRIADTQYF.

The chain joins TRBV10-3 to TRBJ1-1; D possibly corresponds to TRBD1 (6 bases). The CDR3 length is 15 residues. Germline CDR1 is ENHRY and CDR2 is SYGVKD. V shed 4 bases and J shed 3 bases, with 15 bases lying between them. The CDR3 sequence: CAISGRGARDTEAFF. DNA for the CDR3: TGTGCCATCAGTGGGCGGGGGGCGCGGGACACTGAAGCTTTCTTT.

The CDR3: CASSQGDKGPLIDFF. DNA of the CDR3: TGTGCCAGCAGCCAAGGGGACAAGGGGCCCCTGATTGATTTCTTT. This chain connects TRBV3-1 (or the pseudogene TRBV3-2) to TRBJ1-1, with a possible D match to TRBD1 (6 bases). The V and J ends lost 1 base and 13 bases respectively, with 22 bases between them. In germline, CDR1 is LGHDT, CDR2 YNNKEL (reference sequence). CDR3 size: 15 residues.

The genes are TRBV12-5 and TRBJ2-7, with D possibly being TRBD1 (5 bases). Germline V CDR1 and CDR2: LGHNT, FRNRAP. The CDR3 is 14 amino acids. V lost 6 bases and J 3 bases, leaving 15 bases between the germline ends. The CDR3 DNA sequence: TGTGCTAGTGGCCCTGACAGACGAGGCTACGAGCAGTACTTC. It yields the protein CASGPDRRGYEQYF. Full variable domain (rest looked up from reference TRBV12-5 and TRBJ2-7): DARVTQTPRHKVTEMGQEVTMRCQPILGHNTVFWYRQTMMQGLELLAYFRNRAPLDDSGMPKDRFSAEMPDATLATLKIQPSEPRDSAVYFCASGPDRRGYEQYFGPGTRLTVT.

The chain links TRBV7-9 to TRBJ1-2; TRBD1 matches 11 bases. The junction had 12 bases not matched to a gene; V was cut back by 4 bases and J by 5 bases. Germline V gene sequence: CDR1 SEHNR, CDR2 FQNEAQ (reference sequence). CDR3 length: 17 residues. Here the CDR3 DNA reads TGTGCCAGCAGCTCCACCAGGACAGGGGGCGCTGGGTATGGCTACACCTTC. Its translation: CASSSTRTGGAGYGYTF.

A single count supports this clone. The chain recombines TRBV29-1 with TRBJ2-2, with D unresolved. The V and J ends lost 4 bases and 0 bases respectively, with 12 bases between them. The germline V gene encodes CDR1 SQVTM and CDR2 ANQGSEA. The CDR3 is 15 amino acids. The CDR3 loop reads CSVVSGSSNTGELFF. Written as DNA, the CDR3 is TGCAGCGTTGTGTCTGGTAGTTCGAACACCGGGGAGCTGTTTTTT.

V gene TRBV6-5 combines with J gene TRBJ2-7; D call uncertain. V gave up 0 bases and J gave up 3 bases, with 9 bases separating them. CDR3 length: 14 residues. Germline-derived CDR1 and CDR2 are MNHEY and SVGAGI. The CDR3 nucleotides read TGTGCCAGCAGTTACTCGACATACAACTACGAGCAGTACTTC. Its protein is CASSYSTYNYEQYF.

The CDR3 loop reads CASSLDPSSPLHF. The CDR3 DNA reads TGTGCCAGCAGCTTAGATCCGAGTTCACCCCTCCACTTT. The J gene is TRBJ1-6, the V gene TRBV11-3; D ambiguous. The CDR3 sequence is 13 residues long. Germline CDR1 is SGHNT and CDR2 is YENEEA. The V end was cut by 0 bases, the J end by 9 bases, with 6 bases between.

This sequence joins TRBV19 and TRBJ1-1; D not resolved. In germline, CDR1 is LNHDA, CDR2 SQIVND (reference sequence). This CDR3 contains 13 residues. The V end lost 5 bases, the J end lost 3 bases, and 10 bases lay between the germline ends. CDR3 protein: CASSSDFYTEAFF. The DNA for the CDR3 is TGTGCCAGTAGTTCGGACTTTTACACTGAAGCTTTCTTT.

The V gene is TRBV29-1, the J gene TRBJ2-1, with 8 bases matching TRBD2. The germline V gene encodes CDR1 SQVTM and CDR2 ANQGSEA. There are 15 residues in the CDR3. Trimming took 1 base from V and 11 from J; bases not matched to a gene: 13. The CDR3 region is CSVEGTSGEWSKQFF. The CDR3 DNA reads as TGCAGCGTTGAAGGCACTAGCGGAGAATGGTCCAAGCAGTTCTTC.

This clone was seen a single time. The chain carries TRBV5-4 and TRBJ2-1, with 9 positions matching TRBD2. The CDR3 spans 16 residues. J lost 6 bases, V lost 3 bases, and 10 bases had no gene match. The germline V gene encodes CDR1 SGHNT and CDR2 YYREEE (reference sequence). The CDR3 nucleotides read TGTGCCAGCAGCTGGCTTCGCGGGGGGGCCCTCAATGAGCAGTTCTTC. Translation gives CASSWLRGGALNEQFF.

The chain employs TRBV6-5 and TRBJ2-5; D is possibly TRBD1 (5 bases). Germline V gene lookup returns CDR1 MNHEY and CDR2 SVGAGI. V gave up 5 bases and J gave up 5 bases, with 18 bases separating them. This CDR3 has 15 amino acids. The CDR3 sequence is CASSRRQFIGETQYF. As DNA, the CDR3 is TGTGCCAGCAGTCGTCGACAGTTTATTGGGGAGACCCAGTACTTC.

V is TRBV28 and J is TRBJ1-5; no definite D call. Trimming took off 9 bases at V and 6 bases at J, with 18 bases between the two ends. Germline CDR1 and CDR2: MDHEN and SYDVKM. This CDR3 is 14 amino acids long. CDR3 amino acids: CARRWAYLGQPQHF. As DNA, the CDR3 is TGTGCCAGGAGATGGGCCTACCTGGGTCAGCCCCAGCATTTT.

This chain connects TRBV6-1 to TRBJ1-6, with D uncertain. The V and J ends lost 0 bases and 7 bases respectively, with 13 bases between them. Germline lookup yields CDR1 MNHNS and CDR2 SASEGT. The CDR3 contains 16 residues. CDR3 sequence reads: CASSEASNRENSPLHF. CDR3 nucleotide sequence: TGTGCCAGCAGTGAAGCCTCGAACCGCGAGAATTCACCCCTCCACTTT.

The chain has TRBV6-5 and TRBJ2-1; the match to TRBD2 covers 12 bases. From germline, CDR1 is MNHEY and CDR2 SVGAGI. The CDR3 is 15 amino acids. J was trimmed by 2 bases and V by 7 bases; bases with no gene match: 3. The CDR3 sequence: CASKRLAGAYNEQFF. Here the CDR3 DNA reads TGTGCCAGCAAACGACTAGCGGGGGCCTACAATGAGCAGTTCTTC.

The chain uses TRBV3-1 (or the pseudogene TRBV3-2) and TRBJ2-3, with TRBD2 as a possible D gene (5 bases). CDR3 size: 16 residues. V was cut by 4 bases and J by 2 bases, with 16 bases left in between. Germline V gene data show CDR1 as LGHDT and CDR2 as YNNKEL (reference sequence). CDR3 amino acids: CASSPRLQLNTDTQYF. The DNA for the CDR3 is TGTGCCAGCAGCCCCCGACTACAACTAAACACAGATACGCAGTATTTT.

CDR3 sequence (DNA): TGTGCCAGTAGTATCCCGGGACAGGGGGATAGCAATCAGCCCCAGCATTTT. Protein sequence: CASSIPGQGDSNQPQHF. This sequence joins TRBV19 and TRBJ1-5; 11 bases are shared with TRBD1. Unmatched junction bases numbered 4, after V lost 3 bases and J lost 0 bases. From germline, CDR1 is LNHDA and CDR2 SQIVND (reference sequence). This CDR3 comprises 17 residues.